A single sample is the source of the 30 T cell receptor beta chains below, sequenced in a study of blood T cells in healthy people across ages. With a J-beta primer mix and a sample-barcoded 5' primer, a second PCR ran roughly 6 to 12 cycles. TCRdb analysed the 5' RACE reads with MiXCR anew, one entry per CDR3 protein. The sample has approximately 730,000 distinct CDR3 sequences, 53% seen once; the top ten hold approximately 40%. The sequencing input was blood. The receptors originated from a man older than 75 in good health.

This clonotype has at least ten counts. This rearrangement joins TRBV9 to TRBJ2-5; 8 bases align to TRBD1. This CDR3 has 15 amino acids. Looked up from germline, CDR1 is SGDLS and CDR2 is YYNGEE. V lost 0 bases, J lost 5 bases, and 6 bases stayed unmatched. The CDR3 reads CASSVGDRGSETQYF. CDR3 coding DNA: TGTGCCAGCAGCGTAGGTGACAGGGGTTCGGAGACCCAGTACTTC.

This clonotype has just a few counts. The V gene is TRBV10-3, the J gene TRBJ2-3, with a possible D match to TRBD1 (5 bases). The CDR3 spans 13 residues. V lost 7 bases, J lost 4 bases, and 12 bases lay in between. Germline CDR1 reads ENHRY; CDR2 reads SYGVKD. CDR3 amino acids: CAINQGRADTQYF. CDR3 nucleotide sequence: TGTGCCATCAATCAGGGCCGCGCAGATACGCAGTATTTT.

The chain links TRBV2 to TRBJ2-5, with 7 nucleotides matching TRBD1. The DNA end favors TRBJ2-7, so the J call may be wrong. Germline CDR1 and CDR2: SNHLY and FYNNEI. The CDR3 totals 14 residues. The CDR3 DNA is TGTGCCAGCAGTGAGCGCAGGGGGTTATCCGAGCAGTACTTC. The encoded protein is CASSERRGLSEQYF.

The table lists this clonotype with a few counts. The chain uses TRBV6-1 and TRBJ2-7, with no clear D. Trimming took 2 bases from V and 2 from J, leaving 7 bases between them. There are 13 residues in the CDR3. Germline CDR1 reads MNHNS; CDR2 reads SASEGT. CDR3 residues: CASSEQAAYEQYF. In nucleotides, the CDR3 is TGTGCCAGCAGTGAACAGGCAGCCTACGAGCAGTACTTC.

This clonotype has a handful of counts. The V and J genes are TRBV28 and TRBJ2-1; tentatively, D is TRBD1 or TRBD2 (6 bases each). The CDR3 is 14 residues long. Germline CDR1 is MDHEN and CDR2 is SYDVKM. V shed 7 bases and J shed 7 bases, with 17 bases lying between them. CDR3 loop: CASTKGGSLNEQFF. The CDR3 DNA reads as TGTGCCAGCACAAAAGGGGGGTCTCTGAATGAGCAGTTCTTC. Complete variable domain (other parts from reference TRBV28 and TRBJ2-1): DVKVTQSSRYLVKRTGEKVFLECVQDMDHENMFWYRQDPGLGLRLIYFSYDVKMKEKGDIPEGYSVSREKKERFSLILESASTNQTSMYLCASTKGGSLNEQFFGPGTRLTVL.

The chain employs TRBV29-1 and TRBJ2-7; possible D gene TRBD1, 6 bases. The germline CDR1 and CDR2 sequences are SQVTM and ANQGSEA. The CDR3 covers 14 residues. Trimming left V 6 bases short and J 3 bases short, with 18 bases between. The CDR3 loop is CSVGATGLNYEQYF. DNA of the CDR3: TGCAGCGTGGGGGCGACGGGCCTTAACTACGAGCAGTACTTC.

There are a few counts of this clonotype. CDR3 protein: CASSIDSVGEQYF. The CDR3, as DNA: TGTGCCAGCAGCATCGATAGCGTGGGGGAGCAGTACTTC. The chain employs TRBV7-7 and TRBJ2-5; D is possibly TRBD1 or TRBD2 (5 bases each). The CDR3 consists of 13 residues. The ends were cut back, 5 bases at V and 11 bases at J, with 18 bases in the middle. Germline V gene sequence: CDR1 SSHAT, CDR2 FNYEAQ (reference sequence).

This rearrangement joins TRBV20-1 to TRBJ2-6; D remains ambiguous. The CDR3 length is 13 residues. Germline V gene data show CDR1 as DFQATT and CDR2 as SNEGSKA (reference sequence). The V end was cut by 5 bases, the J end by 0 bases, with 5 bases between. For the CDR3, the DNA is TGCAGTGCTCCCCTCTCTGGGGCCAACGTCCTGACTTTC. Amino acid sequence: CSAPLSGANVLTF.

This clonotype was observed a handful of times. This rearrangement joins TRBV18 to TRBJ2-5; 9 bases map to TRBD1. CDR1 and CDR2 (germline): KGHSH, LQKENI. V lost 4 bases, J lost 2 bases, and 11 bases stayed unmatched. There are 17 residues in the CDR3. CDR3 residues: CASSLTSGTGWQETQYF. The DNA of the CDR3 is TGTGCCAGCTCACTCACCTCCGGGACAGGGTGGCAAGAGACCCAGTACTTC.

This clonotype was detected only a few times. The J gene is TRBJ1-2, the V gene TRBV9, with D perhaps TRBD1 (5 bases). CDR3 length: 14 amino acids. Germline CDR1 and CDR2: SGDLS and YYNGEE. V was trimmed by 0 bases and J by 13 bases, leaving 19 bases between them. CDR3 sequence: CASSVDPREDHITF. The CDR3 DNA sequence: TGTGCCAGCAGCGTAGATCCCAGGGAGGACCACATCACCTTC.

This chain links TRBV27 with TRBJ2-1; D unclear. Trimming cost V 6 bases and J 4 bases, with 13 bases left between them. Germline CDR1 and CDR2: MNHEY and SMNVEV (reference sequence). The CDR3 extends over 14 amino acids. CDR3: CASSPTRPYNEQFF. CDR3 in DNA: TGTGCCAGCAGCCCAACGAGGCCTTACAATGAGCAGTTCTTC.

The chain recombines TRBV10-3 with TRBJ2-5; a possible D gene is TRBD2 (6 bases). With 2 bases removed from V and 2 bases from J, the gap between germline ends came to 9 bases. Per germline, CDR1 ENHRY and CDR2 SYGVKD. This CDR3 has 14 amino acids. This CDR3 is CAISEIADQETQYF. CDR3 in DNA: TGTGCCATCAGTGAGATAGCGGATCAAGAGACCCAGTACTTC.

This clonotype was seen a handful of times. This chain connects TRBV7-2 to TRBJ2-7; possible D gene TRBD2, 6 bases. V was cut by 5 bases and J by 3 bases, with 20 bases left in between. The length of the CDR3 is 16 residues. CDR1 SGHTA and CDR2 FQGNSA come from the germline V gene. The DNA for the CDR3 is TGTGCCAGCAGCCAAACGGGACTCACAAACCTCTACGAGCAGTACTTC. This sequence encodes CASSQTGLTNLYEQYF. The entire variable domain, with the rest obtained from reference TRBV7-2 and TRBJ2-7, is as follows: GAGVSQSPSNKVTEKGKDVELRCDPISGHTALYWYRQSLGQGLEFLIYFQGNSAPDKSGLPSDRFSAERTGGSVSTLTIQRTQQEDSAVYLCASSQTGLTNLYEQYFGPGTRLTVT.

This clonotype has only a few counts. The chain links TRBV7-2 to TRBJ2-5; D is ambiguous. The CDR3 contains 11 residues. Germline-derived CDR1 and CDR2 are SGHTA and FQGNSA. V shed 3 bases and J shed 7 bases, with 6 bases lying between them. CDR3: CASSFSWTQYF. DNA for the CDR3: TGTGCCAGCAGCTTCTCGTGGACCCAGTACTTC.

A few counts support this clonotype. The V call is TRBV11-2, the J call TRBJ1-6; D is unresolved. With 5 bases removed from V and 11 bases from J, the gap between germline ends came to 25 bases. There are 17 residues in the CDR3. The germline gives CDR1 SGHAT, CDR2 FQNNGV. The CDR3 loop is CASSQYYRGGSGAPLHF. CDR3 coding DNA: TGTGCCAGCAGCCAATATTACAGAGGAGGTTCTGGAGCACCCCTCCACTTT.

CDR3 region: CSVGRFGDSSPGANVLTF. The CDR3 DNA reads as TGCAGCGTGGGGCGGTTTGGCGATTCCTCCCCCGGGGCCAACGTCCTGACTTTC. This chain uses TRBV29-1 with TRBJ2-6; D possibly corresponds to TRBD1 (5 bases). The CDR3 is 18 residues long. Trimming stripped 6 bases from V and 4 bases from J, with 25 bases between. Per germline, CDR1 SQVTM and CDR2 ANQGSEA. The full variable domain, completed using reference TRBV29-1 and TRBJ2-6, is SAVISQKPSRDICQRGTSLTIQCQVDSQVTMMFWYRQQPGQSLTLIATANQGSEATYESGFVIDKFPISRPNLTFSTLTVSNMSPEDSSIYLCSVGRFGDSSPGANVLTFGAGSRLTVL.

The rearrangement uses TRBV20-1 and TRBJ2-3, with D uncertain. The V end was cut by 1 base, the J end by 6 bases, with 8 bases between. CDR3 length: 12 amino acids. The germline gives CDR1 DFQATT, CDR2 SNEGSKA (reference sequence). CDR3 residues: CSARVVRDTQYF. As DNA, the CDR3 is TGCAGTGCTAGAGTTGTCAGGGATACGCAGTATTTT.

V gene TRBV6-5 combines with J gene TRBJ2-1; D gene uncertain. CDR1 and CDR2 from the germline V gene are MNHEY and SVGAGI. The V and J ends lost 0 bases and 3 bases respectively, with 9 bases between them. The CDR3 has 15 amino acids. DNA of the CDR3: TGTGCCAGCAGTTACTCGGGCGGAAGCTACAATGAGCAGTTCTTC. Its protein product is CASSYSGGSYNEQFF.

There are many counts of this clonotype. DNA for the CDR3: TGCAGTGCCTCGGACCCTCCCTACAATGAGCAGTTCTTC. Residues: CSASDPPYNEQFF. J is TRBJ2-1 and V is TRBV20-1; D not resolved. V lost 6 bases and J 2 bases, leaving 11 bases between the germline ends. Germline CDR1 and CDR2: DFQATT and SNEGSKA (reference sequence). The length of the CDR3 is 13 residues.

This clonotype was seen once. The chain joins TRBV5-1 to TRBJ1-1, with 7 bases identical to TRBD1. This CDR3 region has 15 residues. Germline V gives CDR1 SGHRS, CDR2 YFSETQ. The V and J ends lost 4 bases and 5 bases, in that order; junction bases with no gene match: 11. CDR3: CASSPRQGERTEAFF. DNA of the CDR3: TGCGCCAGCAGCCCTCGACAGGGCGAAAGGACTGAAGCTTTCTTT.

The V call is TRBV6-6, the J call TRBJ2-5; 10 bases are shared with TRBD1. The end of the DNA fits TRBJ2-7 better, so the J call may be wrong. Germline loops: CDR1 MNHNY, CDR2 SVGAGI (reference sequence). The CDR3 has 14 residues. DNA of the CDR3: TGTGCCAGCAGTGGACAGGGGGAGGGCTACGAGCAGTACTTC. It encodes CASSGQGEGYEQYF.

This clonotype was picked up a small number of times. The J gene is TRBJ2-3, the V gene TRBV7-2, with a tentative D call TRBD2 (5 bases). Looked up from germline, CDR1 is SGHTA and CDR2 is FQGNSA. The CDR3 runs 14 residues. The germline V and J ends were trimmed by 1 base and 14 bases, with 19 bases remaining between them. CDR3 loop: CASSLVGRGRGAYF. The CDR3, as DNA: TGTGCCAGCAGCTTAGTAGGCCGCGGGCGCGGCGCGTATTTT. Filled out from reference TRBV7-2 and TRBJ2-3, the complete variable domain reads GAGVSQSPSNKVTEKGKDVELRCDPISGHTALYWYRQSLGQGLEFLIYFQGNSAPDKSGLPSDRFSAERTGGSVSTLTIQRTQQEDSAVYLCASSLVGRGRGAYFGPGTRLTVL.

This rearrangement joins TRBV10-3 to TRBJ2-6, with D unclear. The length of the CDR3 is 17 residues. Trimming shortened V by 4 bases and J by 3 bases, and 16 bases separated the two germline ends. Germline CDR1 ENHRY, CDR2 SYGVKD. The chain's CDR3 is CAISGSLVGFGANVLTF. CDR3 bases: TGTGCCATCAGTGGATCGTTGGTAGGGTTTGGGGCCAACGTCCTGACTTTC.

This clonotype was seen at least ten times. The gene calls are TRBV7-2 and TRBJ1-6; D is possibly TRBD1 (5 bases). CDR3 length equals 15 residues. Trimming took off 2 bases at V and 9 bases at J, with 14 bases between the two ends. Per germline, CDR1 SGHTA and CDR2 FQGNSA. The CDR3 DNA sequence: TGTGCCAGCAGCTTAATTAAGCAGGGAAGTTCACCCCTCCACTTT. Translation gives CASSLIKQGSSPLHF.

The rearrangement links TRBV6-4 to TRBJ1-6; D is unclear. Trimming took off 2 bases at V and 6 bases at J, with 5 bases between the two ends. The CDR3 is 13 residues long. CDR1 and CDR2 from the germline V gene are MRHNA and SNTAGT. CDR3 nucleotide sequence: TGTGCCAGCAGTGACCGAGCTAATTCACCCCTCCACTTT. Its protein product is CASSDRANSPLHF.

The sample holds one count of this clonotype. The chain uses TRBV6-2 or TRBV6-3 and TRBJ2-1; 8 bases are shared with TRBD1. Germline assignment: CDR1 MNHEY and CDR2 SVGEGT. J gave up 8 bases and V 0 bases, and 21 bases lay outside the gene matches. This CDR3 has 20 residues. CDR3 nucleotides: TGTGCCAGCAGTTACTCGATGGCAGGGGGCGGTCCAGCGGCCCCGGATGAGCAGTTCTTC. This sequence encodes CASSYSMAGGGPAAPDEQFF.

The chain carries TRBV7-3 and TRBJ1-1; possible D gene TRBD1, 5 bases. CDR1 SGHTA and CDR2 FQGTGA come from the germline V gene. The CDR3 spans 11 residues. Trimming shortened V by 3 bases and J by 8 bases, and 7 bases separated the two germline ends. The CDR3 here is CASSFGGEAFF. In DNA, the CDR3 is TGTGCCAGCAGCTTCGGGGGGGAAGCTTTCTTT.

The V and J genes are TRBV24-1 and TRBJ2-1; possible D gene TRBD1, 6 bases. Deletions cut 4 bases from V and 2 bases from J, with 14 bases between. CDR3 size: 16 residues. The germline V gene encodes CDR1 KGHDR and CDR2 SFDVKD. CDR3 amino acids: CATSDKDRGTYNEQFF. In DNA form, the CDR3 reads TGTGCCACCAGTGACAAGGACAGAGGAACCTACAATGAGCAGTTCTTC.

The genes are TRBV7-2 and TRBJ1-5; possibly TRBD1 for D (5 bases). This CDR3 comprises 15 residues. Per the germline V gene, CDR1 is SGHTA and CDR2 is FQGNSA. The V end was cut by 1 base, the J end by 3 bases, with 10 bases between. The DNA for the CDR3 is TGTGCCAGCAGCTTAGATGGGACGGTCAATCAGCCCCAGCATTTT. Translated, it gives CASSLDGTVNQPQHF.

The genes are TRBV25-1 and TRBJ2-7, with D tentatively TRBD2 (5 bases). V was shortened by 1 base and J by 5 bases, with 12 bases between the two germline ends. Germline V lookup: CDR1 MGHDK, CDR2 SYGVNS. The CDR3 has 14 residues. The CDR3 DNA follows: TGTGCCAGCAGTGAATTTTACAGCGGCAACGAGCAGTACTTC. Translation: CASSEFYSGNEQYF.